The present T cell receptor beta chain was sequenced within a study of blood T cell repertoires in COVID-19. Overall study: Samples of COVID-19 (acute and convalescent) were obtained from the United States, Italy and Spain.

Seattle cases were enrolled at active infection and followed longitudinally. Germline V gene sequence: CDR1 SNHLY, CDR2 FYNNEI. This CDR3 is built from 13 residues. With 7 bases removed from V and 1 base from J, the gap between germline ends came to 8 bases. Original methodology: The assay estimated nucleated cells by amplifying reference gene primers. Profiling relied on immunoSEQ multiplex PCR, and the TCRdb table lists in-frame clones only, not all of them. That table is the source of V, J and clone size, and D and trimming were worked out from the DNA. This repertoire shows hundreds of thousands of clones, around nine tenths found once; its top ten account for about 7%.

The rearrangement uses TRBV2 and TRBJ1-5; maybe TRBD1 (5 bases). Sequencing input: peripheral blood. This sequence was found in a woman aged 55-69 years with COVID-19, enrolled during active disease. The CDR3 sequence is CASKDTSNQPQHF. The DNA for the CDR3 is TGTGCCAGCAAGGACACCAGCAATCAGCCCCAGCATTTT. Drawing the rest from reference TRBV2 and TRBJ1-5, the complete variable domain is EPEVTQTPSHQVTQMGQEVILRCVPISNHLYFYWYRQILGQKVEFLVSFYNNEISEKSEIFDDQFSVERPDGSNFTLKIRSTKLEDSAMYFCASKDTSNQPQHFGDGTRLSIL.